One sample yielded the 25 T cell receptor beta chains listed below, sequenced in a study of graft-versus-host responses after intestinal transplantation. Libraries were prepared by immunoSEQ multiplex PCR; TCRdb keeps only in-frame clonotypes and omits some of them. Of 70,000 to 95,000 clones in the sample, roughly nine tenths were seen once. These receptors lack a known antigen. Sequences were derived from unstimulated CD4+ T cells sorted from spleen or lymph node cells, sampled before intestinal transplant. Every receptor here comes from a human donor who received an intestinal transplant.

The chain joins TRBV2 to TRBJ1-5; 9 bases fit TRBD1. J gave up 7 bases and V 6 bases, and 7 bases lay outside the gene matches. This CDR3 region has 14 residues. Germline-derived CDR1 and CDR2 are SNHLY and FYNNEI. Here the CDR3 DNA reads TGTGCCAGCAGGGACGACAGGGGGAGCCAGCCCCAGCATTTT. Translated, it gives CASRDDRGSQPQHF.

The CDR3 nucleotides are TGTGCCAGCAGCTTAGCTGGTCAGGGGTCTAACGAGCAGTACTTC. Its protein product is CASSLAGQGSNEQYF. The rearrangement joins TRBV7-9 to TRBJ2-7, with D possibly being TRBD1 (6 bases). CDR1 is SEHNR and CDR2 is FQNEAQ in the germline V gene (reference sequence). The CDR3 contains 15 residues. The V end was cut by 0 bases, the J end by 5 bases, with 14 bases between.

The genes are TRBV2 and TRBJ1-1, with D possibly matching TRBD1 (6 bases). V lost 2 bases and J lost 6, with 16 bases in between. Germline CDR1 is SNHLY and CDR2 is FYNNEI. The CDR3 runs to 15 residues. The CDR3 loop is CASSETNREFSEAFF. Written as DNA, the CDR3 is TGTGCCAGCAGTGAAACAAACAGGGAATTCTCTGAAGCTTTCTTT.

The rearrangement links TRBV11-2 to TRBJ1-5; no firm D call. CDR3 length equals 14 residues. CDR1 SGHAT and CDR2 FQNNGV come from the germline V gene. The V and J ends lost 0 bases and 6 bases respectively, with 9 bases between them. The CDR3 DNA reads as TGTGCCAGCAGCTTAGATACGTTTAGTCAGCCCCAGCATTTT. Translating gives CASSLDTFSQPQHF.

V usage is TRBV7-8 and J usage is TRBJ1-2, with a possible D match to TRBD1 (6 bases). The CDR3 sequence is 16 residues long. V shed 5 bases and J shed 4 bases, with 20 bases lying between them. Germline assignment: CDR1 SGHVS and CDR2 FQNEAQ. The CDR3 region is CASSRYRQAEGYGYTF. The CDR3 DNA follows: TGTGCCAGCAGCCGATATCGACAGGCCGAGGGCTATGGCTACACCTTC.

This chain joins TRBV5-4 and TRBJ2-3; 9 nucleotides match TRBD2. CDR3 length equals 14 residues. V was clipped by 2 bases and J by 3 bases; unmatched bases: 1. The germline gives CDR1 SGHNT, CDR2 YYREEE (reference sequence). The CDR3 reads CASSFLAGTDTQYF. Here the CDR3 DNA reads TGTGCCAGCAGCTTCCTAGCGGGGACAGATACGCAGTATTTT. Looking up the rest from reference TRBV5-4 and TRBJ2-3 gives the full variable domain: ETGVTQSPTHLIKTRGQQVTLRCSSQSGHNTVSWYQQALGQGPQFIFQYYREEENGRGNFPPRFSGLQFPNYSSELNVNALELDDSALYLCASSFLAGTDTQYFGPGTRLTVL.

A word on this clone: Different DNA sequences within this sample yield the same CDR3. This chain links TRBV7-8 with TRBJ1-1; D is perhaps TRBD1 (6 bases). V lost 3 bases, J lost 1 base, and 6 bases lay in between. The CDR3 covers 13 residues. The germline V gene encodes CDR1 SGHVS and CDR2 FQNEAQ. CDR3 nucleotides: TGTGCCAGCAGCTTGGACAGGAACACTGAAGCTTTCTTT. It specifies CASSLDRNTEAFF. The whole variable domain, remainder taken from reference TRBV7-8 and TRBJ1-1, is GAGVSQSPRYKVAKRGQDVALRCDPISGHVSLFWYQQALGQGPEFLTYFQNEAQLDKSGLPSDRFFAERPEGSVSTLKIQRTQQEDSAVYLCASSLDRNTEAFFGQGTRLTVV.

The chain uses TRBV9 and TRBJ2-3, with D perhaps TRBD2 (6 bases). The ends were cut back, 4 bases at V and 5 bases at J, with 14 bases in the middle. Germline CDR1 SGDLS, CDR2 YYNGEE. The CDR3 sequence is 14 residues long. CDR3: CASSPRLVVDTQYF. CDR3 DNA sequence: TGTGCCAGCAGCCCTCGACTAGTGGTAGATACGCAGTATTTT.

The V call is TRBV7-9, the J call TRBJ1-2, with D maybe TRBD1 (5 bases). The CDR3 runs to 15 residues. Trimming pared 4 bases from V and 4 bases from J, leaving 16 bases between. Germline CDR1 is SEHNR and CDR2 is FQNEAQ (reference sequence). Here the CDR3 reads CASSSREGSSYGYTF. The CDR3 region has the DNA TGTGCCAGCAGCTCCCGGGAGGGGAGTAGCTATGGCTACACCTTC. The full variable domain, in which reference TRBV7-9 and TRBJ1-2 provide the parts outside the CDR3, is DTGVSQNPRHKITKRGQNVTFRCDPISEHNRLYWYRQTLGQGPEFLTYFQNEAQLEKSRLLSDRFSAERPKGSFSTLEIQRTEQGDSAMYLCASSSREGSSYGYTFGSGTRLTVV.

This chain joins TRBV5-1 and TRBJ1-5, with a weak D call TRBD1 (6 bases). The CDR3 covers 16 residues. The ends were cut back, 0 bases at V and 6 bases at J, with 16 bases in the middle. Germline CDR1 and CDR2: SGHRS and YFSETQ. CDR3: CASSLVGGTGSQPQHF. Here the CDR3 DNA reads TGCGCCAGCAGCTTGGTTGGGGGCACGGGAAGTCAGCCCCAGCATTTT. Variable domain in full (rest from reference TRBV5-1 and TRBJ1-5): KAGVTQTPRYLIKTRGQQVTLSCSPISGHRSVSWYQQTPGQGLQFLFEYFSETQRNKGNFPGRFSGRQFSNSRSEMNVSTLELGDSALYLCASSLVGGTGSQPQHFGDGTRLSIL.

The chain carries TRBV25-1 and TRBJ2-5; tentatively, D is TRBD1 (5 bases). Trimming cost V 3 bases and J 3 bases, with 11 bases left between them. Germline V gene sequence: CDR1 MGHDK, CDR2 SYGVNS. CDR3 size: 14 residues. The CDR3 DNA reads TGTGCCAGCAGTGACCCCAGGGTCGAAGAGACCCAGTACTTC. Translating it yields CASSDPRVEETQYF. Filled out from reference TRBV25-1 and TRBJ2-5, the complete variable domain reads EADIYQTPRYLVIGTGKKITLECSQTMGHDKMYWYQQDPGMELHLIHYSYGVNSTEKGDLSSESTVSRIRTEHFPLTLESARPSHTSQYLCASSDPRVEETQYFGPGTRLLVL.

This clone was counted a few times. The chain combines TRBV6-5 with TRBJ1-2; weak D call: TRBD1 (6 bases). Germline lookup yields CDR1 MNHEY and CDR2 SVGAGI. Trimming shortened V by 5 bases and J by 3 bases, and 13 bases separated the two germline ends. This CDR3 comprises 14 residues. The CDR3 protein is CASSSLRGYYGYTF. The CDR3 nucleotides are TGTGCCAGCAGTAGCCTCAGGGGTTACTATGGCTACACCTTC.

J is TRBJ1-5 and V is TRBV11-2; D remains ambiguous. CDR3 length equals 13 residues. The V gene's germline CDR1 is SGHAT and CDR2 FQNNGV. V gave up 5 bases and J gave up 6 bases, with 11 bases separating them. CDR3 coding DNA: TGTGCCAGCAGCCCGGTCCCAGGTCAGCCCCAGCATTTT. It codes for CASSPVPGQPQHF. The full variable domain, rest sourced from reference TRBV11-2 and TRBJ1-5, is EAGVAQSPRYKIIEKRQSVAFWCNPISGHATLYWYQQILGQGPKLLIQFQNNGVVDDSQLPKDRFSAERLKGVDSTLKIQPAKLEDSAVYLCASSPVPGQPQHFGDGTRLSIL.

J is TRBJ1-4 and V is TRBV5-1, with TRBD1 as a possible D gene (6 bases). There are 15 residues in the CDR3. Germline loops: CDR1 SGHRS, CDR2 YFSETQ. V was clipped by 4 bases and J by 7 bases, with 17 bases between them. The CDR3 DNA reads as TGCGCCAGCAGCCAGAGACAGGCTGGGGGTGAAAAACTGTTTTTT. Translation: CASSQRQAGGEKLFF.

The rearrangement uses TRBV7-9 and TRBJ1-1, with 7 bases matching TRBD1. Germline V gene data show CDR1 as SEHNR and CDR2 as FQNEAQ (reference sequence). The length of the CDR3 is 13 residues. V was pared by 0 bases and J by 8 bases, with 3 bases of the junction left unmatched. The CDR3 is CASSLATGQEAFF. DNA for the CDR3: TGTGCCAGCAGCTTAGCGACAGGGCAAGAAGCTTTCTTT.

The gene calls are TRBV2 and TRBJ2-7, with TRBD1 matching 8 bases. Looked up from germline, CDR1 is SNHLY and CDR2 is FYNNEI. CDR3 size: 16 residues. With 2 bases clipped from V and 5 bases from J, the junction kept 11 bases outside the gene matches. The chain's CDR3 is CASSETPDRENNEQYF. As DNA, the CDR3 is TGTGCCAGCAGTGAAACCCCGGACAGGGAGAATAACGAGCAGTACTTC.

A word on this clone: One end of the junction fails to match germline, which may point to a read error. V gene TRBV7-7 combines with J gene TRBJ1-3, with no clear D. The CDR3 consists of 13 residues. Germline CDR1 is SSHAT and CDR2 is FNYEAQ (reference sequence). In DNA, the CDR3 is TGTGCTAGCAGCACAGAATCCGGAAACACCATATATTTT. It yields the protein CASSTESGNTIYF.

The chain is built from TRBV25-1 and TRBJ1-2; TRBD1 matches 8 bases. The CDR3 has 15 residues. Germline V gene sequence: CDR1 MGHDK, CDR2 SYGVNS. With 4 bases clipped from V and 5 bases from J, the junction kept 9 bases outside the gene matches. The CDR3 sequence: CASSGDRGGWYGYTF. The CDR3 DNA sequence: TGTGCCAGCAGTGGCGACAGGGGAGGGTGGTATGGCTACACCTTC.

The chain recombines TRBV7-2 with TRBJ1-2; D gene unclear. Germline-derived CDR1 and CDR2 are SGHTA and FQGNSA. The CDR3 loop spans 12 amino acids. The V end was cut by 0 bases, the J end by 8 bases, with 7 bases between. DNA for the CDR3: TGTGCCAGCAGCTTAGCAGGCGGGGGCTACACCTTC. It specifies CASSLAGGGYTF.

The chain has TRBV27 and TRBJ1-4, with D perhaps TRBD1 (5 bases). The CDR3 sequence is 17 residues long. The germline V gene has CDR1 MNHEY and CDR2 SMNVEV (reference sequence). Trimming cost V 2 bases and J 2 bases, with 15 bases left between them. The CDR3 nucleotides are TGTGCCAGCAGTTTAAGGGCAGGGTTGGTGACTAATGAAAAACTGTTTTTT. Residues: CASSLRAGLVTNEKLFF.

The chain carries TRBV4-2 and TRBJ2-5; 8 bases match TRBD1. Germline loops: CDR1 LGHNA, CDR2 YNFKEQ. The CDR3 contains 15 residues. Trimming removed 4 bases from V and 6 bases from J; junction bases left unmatched: 10. CDR3 nucleotides: TGTGCCAGCAGCCTCCCCGGACAGGGTCAACAGACCCAGTACTTC. It translates to CASSLPGQGQQTQYF.

This clone was observed a single time. The rearrangement joins TRBV7-2 to TRBJ2-5, with no clear D. In germline, CDR1 is SGHTA, CDR2 FQGNSA. This CDR3 spans 13 amino acids. V was shortened by 1 base and J by 5 bases, with 8 bases between the two germline ends. Written as DNA, the CDR3 is TGTGCCAGCAGCTTAGTAGTTCCGGAGACCCAGTACTTC. Amino acids: CASSLVVPETQYF.

This clone was observed once. V and J are TRBV5-4 and TRBJ2-5; perhaps TRBD1 as D (5 bases). Per germline, CDR1 SGHNT and CDR2 YYREEE (reference sequence). The germline V and J ends were trimmed by 0 bases and 2 bases, with 8 bases remaining between them. The CDR3 sequence is 14 residues long. The CDR3 DNA reads as TGTGCCAGCAGCTTGGAGGGGAAGCAAGAGACCCAGTACTTC. This translates into CASSLEGKQETQYF.

J is TRBJ1-3 and V is TRBV5-1; D uncertain. Germline assignment: CDR1 SGHRS and CDR2 YFSETQ. Trimming stripped 6 bases from V and 3 bases from J, with 16 bases between. This CDR3 spans 15 amino acids. The CDR3 DNA reads as TGCGCCAGCACCCTGGACGGGAGGCTTGGAAACACCATATATTTT. Its translation is CASTLDGRLGNTIYF.

The CDR3 DNA reads as TGTGCCAGCCACCCGGCGGGGTACCAAGAGACCCAGTACTTC. It yields the protein CASHPAGYQETQYF. The rearrangement links TRBV5-4 to TRBJ2-5; D might be TRBD2 (6 bases). The V and J ends lost 7 bases and 0 bases respectively, with 13 bases between them. CDR3 length equals 14 residues. Germline V lookup: CDR1 SGHNT, CDR2 YYREEE (reference sequence).